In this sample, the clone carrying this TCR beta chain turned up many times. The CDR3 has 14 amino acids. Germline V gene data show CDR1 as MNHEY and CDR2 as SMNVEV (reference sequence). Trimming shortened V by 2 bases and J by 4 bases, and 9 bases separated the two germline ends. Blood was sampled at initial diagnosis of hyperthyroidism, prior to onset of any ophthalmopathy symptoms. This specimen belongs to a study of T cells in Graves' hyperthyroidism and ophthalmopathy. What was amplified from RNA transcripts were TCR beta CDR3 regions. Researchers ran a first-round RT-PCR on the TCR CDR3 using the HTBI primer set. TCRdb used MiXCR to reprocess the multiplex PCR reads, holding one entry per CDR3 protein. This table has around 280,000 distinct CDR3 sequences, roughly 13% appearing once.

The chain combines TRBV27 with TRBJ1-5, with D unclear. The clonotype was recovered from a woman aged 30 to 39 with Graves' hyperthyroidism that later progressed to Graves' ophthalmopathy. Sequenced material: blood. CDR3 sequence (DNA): TGTGCCAGCAGTTTAGGGCCGCCTAATCAGCCCCAGCATTTT. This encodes CASSLGPPNQPQHF.